The 16 T cell receptor beta chains below all came from one sample that was sequenced in a study of T cell responses to AZD1222 COVID-19 vaccine. Sequencing was performed with immunoSEQ multiplex PCR; in TCRdb, only in-frame clones are kept and a portion is missing. The sample consists of more than 100,000 clones, around 85% of them appearing once. The source was peripheral blood, collected on day 0 of AZD1222 vaccination. These receptors were obtained from an adult in good health.

V and J are TRBV19 and TRBJ1-2, with D unclear. CDR1 and CDR2 (germline): LNHDA, SQIVND (reference sequence). With 4 bases removed from V and 2 bases from J, the gap between germline ends came to 11 bases. This CDR3 has 14 residues. In DNA, the CDR3 is TGTGCCAGTAGTACCTCCGGGCTGAACTATGGCTACACCTTC. Translating gives CASSTSGLNYGYTF.

The chain carries TRBV7-8 and TRBJ1-6, with 9 bases identical to TRBD1. The V gene's germline CDR1 is SGHVS and CDR2 FQNEAQ. CDR3 length: 16 residues. The J segment lost 7 bases and the V segment lost 4 bases, leaving 8 bases of the junction unmatched. CDR3 nucleotides: TGTGCCAGCAGCTCCCCCGGGACAGGGCCAAATTCACCCCTCCACTTT. This translates into CASSSPGTGPNSPLHF.

This clone was seen just once. The chain has TRBV11-3 and TRBJ2-7, with 9 bases lining up with TRBD1. J gave up 1 base and V 0 bases, and 10 bases lay outside the gene matches. Germline values: CDR1 SGHNT, CDR2 YENEEA. The CDR3 has 18 residues. CDR3 sequence reads: CASSLEAGTGIWSYEQYF. In DNA, the CDR3 is TGTGCCAGCAGCTTAGAGGCCGGGACAGGGATCTGGTCCTACGAGCAGTACTTC.

The chain combines TRBV19 with TRBJ1-1; 8 bases align to TRBD1. CDR1 and CDR2 from the germline V gene are LNHDA and SQIVND (reference sequence). This CDR3 has 15 amino acids. Unmatched junction bases numbered 13, after V lost 1 base and J lost 12 bases. CDR3 in DNA: TGTGCCAGTAGTATAGCGAATAGGAGACAGGGGAGGCCTTTCTTT. Residues: CASSIANRRQGRPFF.

This rearrangement joins TRBV6-4 to TRBJ2-1, with D maybe TRBD2 (5 bases). The V end was cut by 2 bases, the J end by 7 bases, with 9 bases between. Looked up from germline, CDR1 is MRHNA and CDR2 is SNTAGT. The CDR3 contains 13 residues. CDR3 residues: CASSDAPGNEQFF. Here the CDR3 DNA reads TGTGCCAGCAGTGACGCCCCGGGGAATGAGCAGTTCTTC.

The chain uses TRBV2 and TRBJ1-1; D ambiguous. The V end lost 6 bases, the J end lost 4 bases, and 6 bases lay between the germline ends. Germline CDR1 is SNHLY and CDR2 is FYNNEI. The CDR3 is 11 residues long. The CDR3 loop is CASRDGTEAFF. DNA for the CDR3: TGTGCCAGCAGGGACGGCACTGAAGCTTTCTTT.

This clone was seen just once. This rearrangement joins TRBV7-2 to TRBJ1-1; tentative D call: TRBD1 (5 bases). V was shortened by 5 bases and J by 5 bases, with 15 bases between the two germline ends. Germline CDR1 SGHTA, CDR2 FQGNSA. This CDR3 comprises 14 residues. CDR3 nucleotides: TGTGCCAGCAGCCGTATGGGGGGGAGGACTGAAGCTTTCTTT. As protein: CASSRMGGRTEAFF.

The V call is TRBV29-1, the J call TRBJ2-1; D ambiguous. Per germline, CDR1 SQVTM and CDR2 ANQGSEA. This CDR3 is 14 amino acids long. The V and J ends lost 0 bases and 5 bases respectively, with 11 bases between them. The CDR3 DNA is TGCAGCGTTGAAGATCTGGTTAGCCACAATGAGCAGTTCTTC. Encoded protein: CSVEDLVSHNEQFF.

As to this clone: Other nucleotide sequences in the sample specify the same CDR3. The chain employs TRBV11-3 and TRBJ2-2; 7 nucleotides line up with TRBD2. CDR3 size: 15 residues. Germline values: CDR1 SGHNT, CDR2 YENEEA. Losses at the gene ends were 1 base for V and 3 bases for J; bases not matched to a gene: 2. In DNA, the CDR3 is TGTGCCAGCAGCTTAGGGGGGGGACACACCGGGGAGCTGTTTTTT. Its translation: CASSLGGGHTGELFF.

This clone occurred once. V and J are TRBV19 and TRBJ1-5; a weak D match, TRBD1 (6 bases). V lost 9 bases, J lost 0 bases, and 15 bases lay in between. The CDR3 is 15 residues long. CDR1 is LNHDA, CDR2 SQIVND, per germline (reference sequence). CDR3 DNA sequence: TGTGCCAGCAATTATAACAGGGCTAGCAATCAGCCCCAGCATTTT. It specifies CASNYNRASNQPQHF.

V is TRBV2 and J is TRBJ2-7, with 8 bases identical to TRBD2. After removal of 2 bases from V and 4 bases from J, the junction contained 4 bases not matched to a gene. CDR3 length: 14 amino acids. Germline values: CDR1 SNHLY, CDR2 FYNNEI. The CDR3 bases are TGTGCCAGCAGTGAATCGGGAGGGGGATACGAGCAGTACTTC. Residues: CASSESGGGYEQYF.

The CDR3 DNA reads as TGCGCCAGCAGCCCCGGGACAGGGTATCCCTACGAGCAGTACTTC. Protein product: CASSPGTGYPYEQYF. V and J are TRBV5-1 and TRBJ2-7, with TRBD1 matching 9 bases. The germline V gene has CDR1 SGHRS and CDR2 YFSETQ. This CDR3 region has 15 residues. V was pared by 4 bases and J by 2 bases, with 7 bases of the junction left unmatched. The full variable domain, rest sourced from reference TRBV5-1 and TRBJ2-7, is KAGVTQTPRYLIKTRGQQVTLSCSPISGHRSVSWYQQTPGQGLQFLFEYFSETQRNKGNFPGRFSGRQFSNSRSEMNVSTLELGDSALYLCASSPGTGYPYEQYFGPGTRLTVT.

DNA for the CDR3: TGTGCCAGCAACCCGACAGGGGGCCAAGAGACCCAGTACTTC. Translated: CASNPTGGQETQYF. V is TRBV7-9 and J is TRBJ2-5, with 9 bases lining up with TRBD1. The junction had 4 bases not matched to a gene; V was cut back by 7 bases and J by 1 base. This CDR3 comprises 14 residues. Germline V gene data show CDR1 as SEHNR and CDR2 as FQNEAQ (reference sequence).

The chain couples TRBV7-9 to TRBJ2-7; D call uncertain. V lost 5 bases and J lost 5, with 13 bases in between. This CDR3 comprises 13 residues. Per the germline V gene, CDR1 is SEHNR and CDR2 is FQNEAQ (reference sequence). The CDR3: CASSPLRSDEQYF. In nucleotides, the CDR3 is TGTGCCAGCAGCCCCCTAAGGAGCGACGAGCAGTACTTC.

The chain combines TRBV23-1 with TRBJ1-5; no clear D gene. TRBV23-1 is an ORF; its function is uncertain. The CDR3 is 15 amino acids. The V gene lost 0 bases and the J gene lost 2 bases, with 8 bases spanning the gap. The CDR3 DNA reads as TGCGCCAGCAGTCAATCAAGGGAGGGCAATCAGCCCCAGCATTTT. This translates into CASSQSREGNQPQHF.

This clone showed up just a few times. V gene TRBV6-5 combines with J gene TRBJ1-1; 7 bases align to TRBD1. With V trimmed by 2 bases and J by 2 bases, 2 bases remained unmatched. The CDR3 spans 14 residues. In germline, CDR1 is MNHEY, CDR2 SVGAGI. The CDR3 is CASSYGTANTEAFF. Written as DNA, the CDR3 is TGTGCCAGCAGTTACGGGACAGCTAACACTGAAGCTTTCTTT.